The rows below give T cell receptor beta chains drawn from one sample of a study of blood T cell repertoires in COVID-19. Produced via immunoSEQ multiplex PCR; TCRdb's table is partial and in-frame only. Of about 250,000 clones in the sample, 75% to 90% were seen once. Sequenced input: PBMCs or T cells enriched from blood (not recorded which). The receptors were gathered from a woman under 30 who had recovered from COVID-19. The CDR3 runs from the conserved cysteine through the conserved F or W. The D gene is left open where the match is weak. Clone size is shown for a subset of rows, as once, few, many or a class of expanded clone.

J	D	V	size	DNA	CDR3
TRBJ1-2	.	TRBV2	.	TGTGCCAGCAGTGAGGCGTGGGCAGGGGCGGACTATGGCTACACCTTC	CASSEAWAGADYGYTF
TRBJ1-2	TRBD1	TRBV27	.	TGTGCCAGCAGTCTAAGACAGGGGTTAGGCTACACCTTC	CASSLRQGLGYTF
TRBJ2-7	.	TRBV2	.	TGTGCCAGCCTCCCCGCGACAGCCTACGAGCAGTACTTC	CASLPATAYEQYF
TRBJ1-5	.	TRBV3-1/TRBV3-2	.	TGTGCCAGCAGTGGGCAGCACAATCAGCCCCAGCATTTT	CASSGQHNQPQHF
TRBJ2-5	TRBD2	TRBV3-1/TRBV3-2	.	TGTGCCAGCAGCCAAGTTCTAGCGGGGGGATATGGGGAGACCCAGTACTTC	CASSQVLAGGYGETQYF
TRBJ1-1	TRBD1	TRBV12-5	once	TGTGCTAGTGGCCTGGGACAGGCGCTCCAAGCTTTCTTT	CASGLGQALQAFF
TRBJ2-2	.	TRBV21-1	.	TGTGCCAGCAGCAACCTTACTCCAGGGAGGGCGAACACCGGGGAGCTGTTTTTT	CASSNLTPGRANTGELFF
TRBJ1-1	.	TRBV19	.	TGTGCCAGTAGTGGGATACAGGGTGTGACTGAAGCTTTCTTT	CASSGIQGVTEAFF
TRBJ1-4	TRBD1	TRBV7-9	.	TGTGCCAGCAGCTTCGGGACAGCTGATGAAAAACTGTTTTTT	CASSFGTADEKLFF
TRBJ2-7	.	TRBV2	.	TGTGCCAGCAGCCCAGGGTCCTACGAGCAGTACTTC	CASSPGSYEQYF
TRBJ1-6	.	TRBV7-2	once	TGTGCCAGCAGCCTCGGCGTGGGCGCACCCCTCCACTTT	CASSLGVGAPLHF
TRBJ1-1	TRBD1	TRBV29-1	.	TGCAGCGTACAAAAAGCATACAGGGGCCCTGAAGCTTTCTTT	CSVQKAYRGPEAFF
TRBJ2-1	TRBD2	TRBV4-2	.	TGTGCCAGCAGCCTAGGGACTAGCGGGGGGGTAAGCTCCTACAATGAGCAGTTCTTC	CASSLGTSGGVSSYNEQFF
TRBJ2-5	TRBD2	TRBV5-1	.	TGCGCCAGCAGCCCGGGACTAGCGGGGGAAGAGACCCAGTACTTC	CASSPGLAGEETQYF
TRBJ1-1	.	TRBV6-5	.	TGTGCCAGCAGTTACAGCCTTTTGAACACTGAAGCTTTCTTT	CASSYSLLNTEAFF
TRBJ1-2	TRBD1	TRBV5-1	.	TGCGCCAGCAGCTCCACAGGGGTTCGGGGCTACACCTTC	CASSSTGVRGYTF
TRBJ2-1	TRBD1	TRBV5-6	.	TGTGCCAGCAGTTCGGGACAGGGTGCACTTGAGCAGTTCTTC	CASSSGQGALEQFF
TRBJ2-5	.	TRBV5-5	.	TGTGCCAGCAGCTTGGCTCCTACGTCAGGGGAGACCCAGTACTTC	CASSLAPTSGETQYF
TRBJ1-4	.	TRBV28	.	TGTGCCAGCAGTTTGCCCCGGTCGGGTGAAAAACTGTTTTTT	CASSLPRSGEKLFF
TRBJ1-5	.	TRBV7-2	.	TGTGCCAGCAGCGAAACGGGTAGGAGCAATCAGCCCCAGCATTTT	CASSETGRSNQPQHF
TRBJ2-3	TRBD1	TRBV2	.	TGTGCCAGCATAGAAGGGACAGGACCCACAGATACGCAGTATTTT	CASIEGTGPTDTQYF
TRBJ1-4	.	TRBV15	once	TGTGCCACCAGCAGTTTTGGGGGCGAAAAACTGTTTTTT	CATSSFGGEKLFF
TRBJ2-7	.	TRBV6-5	.	TGTGCCACTTCCCGGGGTTTAGAGCAGTACTTC	CATSRGLEQYF
TRBJ2-5	TRBD2	TRBV25-1	.	TGTGCCAGCAGTGATCTCTCCGAGCGGGGGGGCCGAAAAGAGACCCAGTACTTC	CASSDLSERGGRKETQYF